Listed here are 9 T cell receptor beta chains from one sample, sequenced in a study of beta chain features in type 1 diabetes. The entirety of the isolated RNA underwent reverse transcription, so expressed TCRB transcripts were sequenced. Clones were sequenced by immunoSEQ multiplex PCR, and TCRdb holds only the in-frame ones, with some missing. Here the sample spans about 900,000 clones, 15% to 20% being singletons. The sample taken for sequencing was naive CD4+ T cells from blood. The receptors originated from a young woman in good health.

This clone came up a few times. The chain carries TRBV2 and TRBJ2-2, with D possibly being TRBD1 or TRBD2 (6 bases each). Germline V gives CDR1 SNHLY, CDR2 FYNNEI. Trimming removed 9 bases at V and 6 bases at J, with 8 bases between. The CDR3 has 11 amino acids. CDR3 amino acids: CASRGAGELFF. In DNA, the CDR3 is TGTGCCAGTAGGGGGGCCGGGGAGCTGTTTTTT.

This clone has only one observation. The chain uses TRBV4-3 and TRBJ2-1; 11 positions agree with TRBD2. V lost 5 bases and J lost 9; bases outside the gene matches: 9. Germline-derived CDR1 and CDR2 are LGHNA and YSLEER. The CDR3 has 15 residues. For the CDR3, the DNA is TGCGCCAGCAGCTCACGACTAGCGGGAAATCGTGAGCAGTTCTTC. Translation: CASSSRLAGNREQFF.

In this sample, this clone turned up a few times. The chain joins TRBV11-2 to TRBJ2-5, with D possibly matching TRBD1 (5 bases). The CDR3 covers 14 residues. V was pared by 5 bases and J by 3 bases, with 13 bases between. CDR1 SGHAT and CDR2 FQNNGV come from the germline V gene. For the CDR3, the DNA is TGTGCCAGCAGCCATCAGGGTTCTAAAGAGACCCAGTACTTC. It translates to CASSHQGSKETQYF.

The J gene is TRBJ1-5, the V gene TRBV18; perhaps TRBD1 as D (5 bases). The V gene lost 4 bases and the J gene lost 3 bases, with 7 bases spanning the gap. CDR3 length: 13 amino acids. Per germline, CDR1 KGHSH and CDR2 LQKENI. The CDR3 DNA is TGTGCCAGCTCACGGGGGGTCAATCAGCCCCAGCATTTT. Translation gives CASSRGVNQPQHF.

This clone was recorded a few times. The chain couples TRBV19 to TRBJ2-2; tentatively, D is TRBD1 (7 bases). Trimming cost V 6 bases and J 6 bases, with 20 bases left between them. The CDR3 spans 16 residues. CDR1 is LNHDA and CDR2 is SQIVND in the germline V gene (reference sequence). CDR3 protein: CASSVRQGGLAGELFF. Written as DNA, the CDR3 is TGTGCCAGTAGCGTTAGACAGGGAGGATTGGCCGGGGAGCTGTTTTTT.

The chain couples TRBV4-2 to TRBJ2-5, with unresolved D. In germline, CDR1 is LGHNA, CDR2 YNFKEQ. With 6 bases removed from V and 5 bases from J, the gap between germline ends came to 7 bases. The CDR3 extends over 11 amino acids. The CDR3 DNA reads TGTGCCAGCAGGAACGGGGAGACCCAGTACTTC. Translated: CASRNGETQYF.

This clone was found a few times. This chain connects TRBV11-1 to TRBJ2-3; no clear D gene. Trimming removed 5 bases at V and 0 bases at J, with 12 bases between. CDR3 size: 15 residues. Germline V gene sequence: CDR1 SGHAT, CDR2 FQDESV (reference sequence). The DNA of the CDR3 is TGTGCCAGCAGCATCTTAAGCTCTAGCACAGATACGCAGTATTTT. Encoded protein: CASSILSSSTDTQYF. Using reference TRBV11-1 and TRBJ2-3 for the parts outside the CDR3, the full variable domain is EAEVAQSPRYKITEKSQAVAFWCDPISGHATLYWYRQILGQGPELLVQFQDESVVDDSQLPKDRFSAERLKGVDSTLKIQPAELGDSAMYLCASSILSSSTDTQYFGPGTRLTVL.

V gene TRBV5-4 combines with J gene TRBJ2-1, with TRBD2 matching 7 bases. CDR1 SGHNT and CDR2 YYREEE come from the germline V gene (reference sequence). V lost 2 bases, J lost 6 bases, and 8 bases stayed unmatched. CDR3 length: 15 amino acids. CDR3 loop: CASSFDSLAANEQFF. In nucleotides, the CDR3 is TGTGCCAGCAGCTTCGATAGTCTAGCGGCCAATGAGCAGTTCTTC.

As to this clone: Additional DNA sequences in this sample encode the identical CDR3. The J gene is TRBJ2-5, the V gene TRBV6-6; D remains ambiguous. CDR1 is MNHNY, CDR2 SVGAGI, per germline (reference sequence). Trimming pared 0 bases from V and 5 bases from J, leaving 4 bases between. This CDR3 region has 12 residues. The DNA of the CDR3 is TGTGCCAGCAGTTACTCGCAGGAGACCCAGTACTTC. Its protein is CASSYSQETQYF.